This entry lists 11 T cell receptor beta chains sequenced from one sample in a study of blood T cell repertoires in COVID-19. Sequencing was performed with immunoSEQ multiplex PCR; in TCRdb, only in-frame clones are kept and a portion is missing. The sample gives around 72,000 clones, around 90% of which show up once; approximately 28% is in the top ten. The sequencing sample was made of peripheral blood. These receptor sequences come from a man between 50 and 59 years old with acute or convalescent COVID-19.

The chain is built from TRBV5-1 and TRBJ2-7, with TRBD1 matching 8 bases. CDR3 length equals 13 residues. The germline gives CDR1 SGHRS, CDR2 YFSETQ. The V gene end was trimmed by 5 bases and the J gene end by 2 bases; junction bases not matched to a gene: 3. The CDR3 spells CASSIQGAYEQYF. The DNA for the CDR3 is TGCGCCAGCAGTATACAGGGGGCCTACGAGCAGTACTTC.

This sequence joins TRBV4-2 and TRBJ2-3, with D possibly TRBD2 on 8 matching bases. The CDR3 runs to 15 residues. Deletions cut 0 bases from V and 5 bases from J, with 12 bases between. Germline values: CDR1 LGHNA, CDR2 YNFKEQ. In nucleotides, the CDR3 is TGTGCCAGCAGCCAAGAGCGGGGGGACAGAGATACGCAGTATTTT. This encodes CASSQERGDRDTQYF.

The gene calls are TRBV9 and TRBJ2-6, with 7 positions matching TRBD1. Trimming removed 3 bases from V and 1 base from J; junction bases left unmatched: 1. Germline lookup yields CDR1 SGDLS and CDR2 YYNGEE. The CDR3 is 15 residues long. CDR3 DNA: TGTGCCAGCAGCGGACAGGGTTCTGGGGCCAACGTCCTGACTTTC. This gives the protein CASSGQGSGANVLTF.

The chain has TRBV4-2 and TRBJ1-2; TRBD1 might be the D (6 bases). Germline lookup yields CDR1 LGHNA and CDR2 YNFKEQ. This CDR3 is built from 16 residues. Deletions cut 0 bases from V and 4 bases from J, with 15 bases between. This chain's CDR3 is CASSQDQTGNLYGYTF. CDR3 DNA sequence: TGTGCCAGCAGCCAAGATCAGACAGGAAACCTCTATGGCTACACCTTC.

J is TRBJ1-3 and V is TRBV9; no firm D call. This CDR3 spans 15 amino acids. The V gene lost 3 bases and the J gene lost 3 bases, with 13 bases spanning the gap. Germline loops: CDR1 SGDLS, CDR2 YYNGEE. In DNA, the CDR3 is TGTGCCAGCAGCGCGACCGGAGTTAGTGGAAACACCATATATTTT. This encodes CASSATGVSGNTIYF.

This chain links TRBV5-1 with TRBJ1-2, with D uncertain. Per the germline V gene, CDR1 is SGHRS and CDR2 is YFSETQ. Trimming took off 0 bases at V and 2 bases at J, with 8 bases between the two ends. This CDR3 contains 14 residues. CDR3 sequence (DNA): TGCGCCAGCAGCTTGGGGGCCCCAAACTATGGCTACACCTTC. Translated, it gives CASSLGAPNYGYTF.

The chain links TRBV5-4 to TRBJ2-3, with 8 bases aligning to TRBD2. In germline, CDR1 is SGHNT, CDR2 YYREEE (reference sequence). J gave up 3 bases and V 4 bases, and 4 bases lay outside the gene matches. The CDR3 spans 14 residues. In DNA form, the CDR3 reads TGTGCCAGCAGCCCTCGCGGGGGGACAGATACGCAGTATTTT. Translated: CASSPRGGTDTQYF.

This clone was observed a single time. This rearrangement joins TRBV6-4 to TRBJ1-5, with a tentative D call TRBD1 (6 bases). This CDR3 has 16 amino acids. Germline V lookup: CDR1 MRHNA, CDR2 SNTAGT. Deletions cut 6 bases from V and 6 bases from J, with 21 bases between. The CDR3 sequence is CASRGILQGPPQPQHF. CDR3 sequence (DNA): TGTGCCAGCAGGGGAATTTTACAGGGTCCCCCTCAGCCCCAGCATTTT.

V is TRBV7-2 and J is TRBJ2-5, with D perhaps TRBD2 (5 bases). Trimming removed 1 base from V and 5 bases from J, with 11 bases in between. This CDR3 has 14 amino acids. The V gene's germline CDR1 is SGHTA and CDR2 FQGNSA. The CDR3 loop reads CASSLVTGKETQYF. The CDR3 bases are TGTGCCAGCAGCTTAGTTACGGGGAAGGAGACCCAGTACTTC.

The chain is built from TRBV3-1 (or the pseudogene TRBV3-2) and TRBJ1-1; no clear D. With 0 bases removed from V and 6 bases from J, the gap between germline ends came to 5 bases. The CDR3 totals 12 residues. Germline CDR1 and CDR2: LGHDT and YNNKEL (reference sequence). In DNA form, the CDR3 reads TGTGCCAGCAGCCAAGAGGAGGCTGAAGCTTTCTTT. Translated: CASSQEEAEAFF.

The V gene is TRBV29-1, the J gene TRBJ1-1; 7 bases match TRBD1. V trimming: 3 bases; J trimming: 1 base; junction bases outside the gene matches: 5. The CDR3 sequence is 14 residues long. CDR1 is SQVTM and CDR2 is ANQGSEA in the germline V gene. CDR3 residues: CSVECRDRNTEAFF. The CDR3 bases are TGCAGCGTTGAGTGCCGGGACAGGAACACTGAAGCTTTCTTT.